This TCR beta chain was found in a study of cytomegalovirus exposure and HLA in healthy donors. Overall study: Earlier, fewer than 140 million unique TCR beta sequences were recovered from approximately 200 million T cells by an analysis.

Study results and caveats: The study designated 150 or so TCR beta chains cytomegalovirus-associated. According to an earlier analysis, most TCR beta V segments yielded productive rearrangements about 87% or about 30% of the time. Analyses of presence/absence relied on an assumption of roughly uniform sequencing depth across donors.

CDR3 length: 15 amino acids. The germline gives CDR1 SGHTA, CDR2 FQGNSA. V shed 3 bases and J shed 4 bases, with 14 bases lying between them. Concerning this clone: Its antigen is still unknown.

The PCR made use of 60 Vbeta and 13 Jbeta primers. Profiled with immunoSEQ multiplex PCR; TCRdb holds only in-frame clones, not every one. This table has over 150,000 clones, roughly 79% appearing once. V and J are TRBV7-2 and TRBJ2-3; D may be TRBD1 (6 bases). The sequencing input was PBMCs. The TCR comes from a male donor in good health and CMV-seropositive. The CDR3 DNA follows: TGTGCCAGCAGCTTTGACGGACAGTCGTCAGATACGCAGTATTTT. Encoded protein: CASSFDGQSSDTQYF.